This TCR beta chain was captured in a study of control samples from healthy donors and cancer patients. The CDR3 contains 14 residues. Germline V gene data show CDR1 as LGHDT and CDR2 as YNNKEL (reference sequence). V was pared by 1 base and J by 4 bases, with 9 bases between. Only in-frame clones appear in the TCRdb table, and some are missing; sequencing was by immunoSEQ multiplex PCR. This sample carries 180,000 or so clones, around 93% of them seen once, and the ten largest clones take over 4%. J is TRBJ2-3 and V is TRBV3-1 (or the pseudogene TRBV3-2), with D unclear. Sequenced material: blood. The clonotype originates from a woman aged 55-69 years in good health. CDR3 nucleotide sequence: TGTGCCAGCAGCCAAGCCCCGAGCTCAGATACGCAGTATTTT. It translates to CASSQAPSSDTQYF.